This T cell receptor (beta chain) was recorded in a study of blood T cells in healthy people across ages. Study-level findings and limits: Naive CD4+ cell counts and diversity both ran higher in long-lived than in aged donors.

Through a sample-barcoded 5' primer and a J-beta primer mix, a second PCR was run for roughly 6 to 12 cycles. Unique molecular identifiers of 12 random nucleotides labeled each cDNA. Using its own MiXCR run on the 5' RACE reads, TCRdb lists one record per CDR3 protein. Here the sample spans 630,000 or so distinct CDR3 sequences, about 32% being singletons. Notes on this clonotype: Its antigen is not identified.

The CDR3 extends over 14 amino acids. CDR1 and CDR2 (germline): MNHNY, SVGAGI (reference sequence). The ends were cut back, 0 bases at V and 5 bases at J, with 10 bases in the middle. Every donor contributed roughly 10 milliliters of peripheral blood by blood draw. This chain links TRBV6-6 with TRBJ2-5, with D maybe TRBD1 (5 bases). The TCR comes from a woman older than 75 in good health. Material: blood. The CDR3 reads CASSYSAGSETQYF. In nucleotides, the CDR3 is TGTGCCAGCAGTTACTCGGCAGGGTCTGAGACCCAGTACTTC.